The 5 T cell receptor beta chains presented below share a single source sample, sequenced in a study of blood T cell repertoires in COVID-19. Clones were sequenced by immunoSEQ multiplex PCR, and TCRdb holds only the in-frame ones, with some missing. The table has about 76,000 clones, roughly nine tenths seen once. Sequences were obtained from peripheral blood. The receptors shown here come from a human donor in a cohort sampled during active COVID-19.

This chain connects TRBV7-9 to TRBJ1-2; D not resolved. CDR1 is SEHNR and CDR2 is FQNEAQ in the germline V gene (reference sequence). V lost 5 bases, J lost 3 bases, and 16 bases lay in between. The CDR3 has 15 residues. CDR3 protein: CASSRSNGPYYGYTF. The CDR3 DNA follows: TGTGCCAGCAGCCGGTCCAATGGGCCCTACTATGGCTACACCTTC.

The chain uses TRBV7-9 and TRBJ2-2, with 8 bases lining up with TRBD1. This CDR3 is 18 amino acids long. Germline V gene lookup returns CDR1 SEHNR and CDR2 FQNEAQ (reference sequence). V shed 4 bases and J 6 bases; nucleotides not matched to a gene: 16. In DNA form, the CDR3 reads TGTGCCAGCAGCTACCTGTTTTGGACAGGGCGTCAGTCCGGGGAGCTGTTTTTT. This sequence encodes CASSYLFWTGRQSGELFF.

This chain connects TRBV19 to TRBJ2-1; the D gene is possibly TRBD2 (5 bases). This CDR3 is 14 amino acids long. Per the germline V gene, CDR1 is LNHDA and CDR2 is SQIVND (reference sequence). V lost 4 bases and J 6 bases, leaving 13 bases between the germline ends. CDR3 amino acids: CASSNPSPPNEQFF. The CDR3 bases are TGTGCCAGTAGTAACCCTAGCCCGCCCAATGAGCAGTTCTTC.

This clone was seen a single time. The chain has TRBV10-3 and TRBJ1-6; weak D call: TRBD1 (6 bases). The CDR3 spans 15 residues. Trimming removed 0 bases at V and 9 bases at J, with 12 bases between. Germline assignment: CDR1 ENHRY and CDR2 SYGVKD. The CDR3 DNA follows: TGTGCCATCAGTGAGTCGGTAACAGGGCTTTCACCCCTCCACTTT. This codes for CAISESVTGLSPLHF.

The rearrangement joins TRBV7-9 to TRBJ2-7, with a weak D call TRBD1 (6 bases). There are 16 residues in the CDR3. CDR1 is SEHNR, CDR2 FQNEAQ, per germline (reference sequence). Trimming cost V 5 bases and J 3 bases, with 20 bases left between them. CDR3 bases: TGTGCCAGCAGCCCGCGGTCACCGGGACAACGCTACGAGCAGTACTTC. Protein product: CASSPRSPGQRYEQYF.